This T cell receptor beta chain was captured in a study of blood T cell repertoires in COVID-19 (dated by TCRdb to about 2020). Regarding the study in general: The collaborator samples originated in the United States, Italy and Spain and spanned the acute and convalescent phases of COVID-19. The sample metadata nearly always contained a de-identified subject ID, COVID-19 status, age in years and sex. Samples came from the ongoing ImmuneRACE study (first 160 participants) plus 1,254 subjects from 6 global collaborators. A freely available public database, intended as a resource for researchers studying the immune response to SARS-CoV-2, is where the repertoires were released. The material from the prospective study consisted of cDNA or gDNA derived from T cells, B-cell-depleted T cells, or PBMCs. The dataset comprised deeply sampled blood TCRbeta repertoires from subjects exposed to, actively infected with, or recovered from COVID-19. Where available, HLA class I and class II types were obtained from metadata supplied by the sample provider rather than from assay-based typing.

The germline V gene specifies MDHEN as CDR1 and SYDVKM as CDR2. V is pared back by 2 bases and J by 1 base, with 8 bases lying between the germline termini. The CDR3 contains 14 residues, cysteine and phenylalanine counted. Only the CDR3 DNA is retained, 42 bases long and in frame from the first base. Participants in the prospective study were enrolled through a virtual design, were aged roughly 18 to 100 years, and lived in about two dozen United States geographic areas. In the prospective study, participants were assigned to cohorts based on the clinical history participants reported in a screening survey and a study questionnaire. A participant counted as exposed if, within 2 weeks of entering the study, that participant had been in contact with someone who had a PCR-confirmed or clinician-diagnosed COVID-19 case. Mobile phlebotomists in the prospective study collected whole blood, serum and a nasopharyngeal or oropharyngeal swab from every participant. Prospective study participants could optionally give additional blood draws and questionnaires over an approximately 2-month period. Before DNA extraction, prospective study blood samples were shipped either frozen or at room temperature.

Points the paper makes about the study in general: Clinical and demographic metadata were provided uncurated, with the amount varying by source and participant.

The immunoSEQ Assay, a bias-controlled multiplex PCR, was used to amplify TCRbeta CDR3 regions from genomic DNA. Regarding the original processing steps: Nucleated cell counts per sample were estimated from amplification of reference gene primers within the assay. Sequence reads were collapsed and filtered to measure the absolute abundance of every unique TCRbeta CDR3 rearrangement. For each sample, productive Simpson clonality was calculated by taking the square root of Simpson's diversity index across productive rearrangements. Held by TCRdb, this immuneACCESS table contains in-frame sequences only and omits some clones. Under half of the omission traces to an unresolved V gene where checked; the cause of the rest is unknown. From that table come the V and J calls and clone size; the DNA was used to work out D and trimming. For this sample the table gives some 180,000 clones, of which 70% to 80% were detected only once. 14% of the sample goes to the ten largest clones.

A remark on this clone: Its recognized antigen is unknown. Base qualities are not provided; no much larger clone lies one nucleotide away.

The sequence was collected from a man aged 55 to 70 who had been exposed to COVID-19. Specimen: PBMCs or T cells enriched from blood (not recorded which). This sequence uses TRBV28 and TRBJ1-1; TRBD1 is a weak D gene call, 5 bases matching. The CDR3 sequence is CASSLAGSNTEAFF. The DNA is TGTGCCAGCAGTTTAGCAGGGTCGAACACTGAAGCTTTCTTT.